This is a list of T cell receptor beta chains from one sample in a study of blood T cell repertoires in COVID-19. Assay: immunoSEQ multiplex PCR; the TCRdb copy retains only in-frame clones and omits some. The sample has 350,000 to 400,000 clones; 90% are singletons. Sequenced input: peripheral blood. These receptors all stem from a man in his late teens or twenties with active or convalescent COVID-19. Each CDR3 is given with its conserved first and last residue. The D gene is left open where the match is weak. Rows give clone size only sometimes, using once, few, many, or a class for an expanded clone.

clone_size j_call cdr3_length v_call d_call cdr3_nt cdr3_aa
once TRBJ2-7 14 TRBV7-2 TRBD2 TGTGCCAGCAGGGATAGCGGGCCCTCCTACGAGCAGTACTTC CASRDSGPSYEQYF
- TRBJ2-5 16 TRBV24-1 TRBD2 TGTGCCACCAGTGACCGACTAGCGGGGAACCAAGAGACCCAGTACTTC CATSDRLAGNQETQYF
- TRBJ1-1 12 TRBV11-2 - TGTGCCAGCAGCTTTTCCCGCACTGAAGCTTTCTTT CASSFSRTEAFF
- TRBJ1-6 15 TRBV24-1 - TGTGCCACCAGTGACGGCGGGTCCTATAATTCACCCCTCCACTTT CATSDGGSYNSPLHF
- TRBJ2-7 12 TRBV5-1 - TGCGCCAGCAGCTTGGGGGGCCACGAGCAGTACTTC CASSLGGHEQYF
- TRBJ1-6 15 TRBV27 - TGTGCCACGGGGGTTCCTGGGTCATATAATTCACCCCTCCACTTT CATGVPGSYNSPLHF
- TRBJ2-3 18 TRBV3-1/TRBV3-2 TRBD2 TGTGCCAGCAGCAAGGGGGAGCGGGGGGGCCTACGTGCAGATACGCAGTATTTT CASSKGERGGLRADTQYF
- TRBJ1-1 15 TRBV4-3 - TGCGCCAGCAGCCAAGTATATACTATGAACACTGAAGCTTTCTTT CASSQVYTMNTEAFF
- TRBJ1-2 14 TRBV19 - TGTGCCAGCGCCCCGCAGGGGTATATGTATGGCTACACCTTC CASAPQGYMYGYTF
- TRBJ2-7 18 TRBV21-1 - TGTGCCAGCAGCAAAGAGGGGGAATGGGGGGGCCTCCCCTACGAGCAGTACTTC CASSKEGEWGGLPYEQYF
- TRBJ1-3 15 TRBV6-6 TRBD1 TGTGCCAGCAGTTACGGGACAGGGGAAGGAAACACCATATATTTT CASSYGTGEGNTIYF
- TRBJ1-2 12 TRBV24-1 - TGTGCCACCAGTGACAAGGGGCTTGGCTACACCTTC CATSDKGLGYTF
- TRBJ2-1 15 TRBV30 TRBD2 TGTGCCGAGCCCGGGACTAGCGGGAGGGACAATGAGCAGTTCTTC CAEPGTSGRDNEQFF
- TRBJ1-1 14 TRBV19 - TGTGCCAGTAGTTTGGGGGGCGCGGGAGCTGAAGCTTTCTTT CASSLGGAGAEAFF
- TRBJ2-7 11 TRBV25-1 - TGTGCCAGCAGTGAGGGCGGGGCGTGGTACTTC CASSEGGAWYF
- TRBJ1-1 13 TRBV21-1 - TGTGCCAGCAAAGCGCCTCTCGGGGCTGAAGCTTTCTTT CASKAPLGAEAFF
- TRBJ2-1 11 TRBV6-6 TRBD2 TGTGCCAGCAGTGGACTAGAGACACGGTTCTTC CASSGLETRFF
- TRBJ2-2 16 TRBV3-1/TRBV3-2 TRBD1 TGTGCCAGCAGTAAAAGGGACAGGGGCTTGGACGGGGAGCTGTTTTTT CASSKRDRGLDGELFF
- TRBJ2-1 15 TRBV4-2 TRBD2 TGTGCCAGCAGCCAAGATCTCTTAGCGGGGCCGGAGCAGTTCTTC CASSQDLLAGPEQFF
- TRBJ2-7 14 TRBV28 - TGTGCCAGCAGGGTCCCGGGACACCCCTACGAGCAGTACTTC CASRVPGHPYEQYF
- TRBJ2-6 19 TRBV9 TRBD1 TGTGCCAGCAGCGCGAGCCCGGGGACAGGGGGGTTTGGGGCCAACGTGCTGACTTTC CASSASPGTGGFGANVLTF
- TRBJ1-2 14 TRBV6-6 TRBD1 TGTGCCAGCAGTTACTCGGGGACAGGATCTGGCTACACCTTC CASSYSGTGSGYTF